The source of this TCR beta chain is a study of control samples from healthy donors and cancer patients. There are a few counts of this clone. Some clones are missing from TCRdb's copy, which holds only in-frame ones; the method was immunoSEQ multiplex PCR. The sample has roughly 84,000 clones, 89% seen once. Input material: blood. This TCR derives from a middle-aged man in good health.

CDR3 in amino acids: CASSEKPTGAAEAFF. The DNA for the CDR3 is TGTGCCAGCAGCGAAAAGCCCACAGGGGCCGCTGAAGCTTTCTTT. This sequence joins TRBV9 and TRBJ1-1, with TRBD1 matching 7 bases. Trimming removed 3 bases from V and 6 bases from J; junction bases left unmatched: 11. The length of the CDR3 is 15 residues. CDR1 is SGDLS and CDR2 is YYNGEE in the germline V gene.